This T cell receptor (beta chain) was retrieved from a study of T cell responses to AZD1222 COVID-19 vaccine. Study-wide points: Spike-specific TCR breadth and depth went up after people got two AZD1222 doses. Donors were mostly white British, more females; clonal diversity possibly underestimated.

This clone was detected only once. Its antigen is as yet unknown. Method: immunoSEQ multiplex PCR; TCRdb's copy keeps in-frame clones and lacks some. The top ten hold 2.6% of the sample, which has about 170,000 clones, more than 90% seen once. The CDR3 loop spans 14 amino acids. Germline CDR1 SGHRS, CDR2 YFSETQ. J was trimmed by 6 bases and V by 4 bases; bases with no gene match: 8. The receptor was derived from an adult in good health. The chain carries TRBV5-1 and TRBJ2-7; TRBD1 aligns across 9 bases. Sequencing used peripheral blood, obtained on day 0 of AZD1222 vaccination. The CDR3 DNA follows: TGCGCCAGCAGCCCGGGACAGGGATCGAGCGAGCAGTACTTC. Protein: CASSPGQGSSEQYF.